This T cell receptor (beta chain) was captured by sequencing in a study of blood T cell repertoires in COVID-19. About the study: COVID-19 samples from acute and convalescent phases originated in the United States, Italy and Spain. PBMCs, B-cell-depleted T cells, or T cells provided the cDNA or gDNA that made up the material.

Trimming pared 5 bases from V and 0 bases from J, leaving 17 bases between. The CDR3 spans 17 residues. The germline V gene encodes CDR1 LGHNA and CDR2 YNFKEQ. In the original analysis: Scientists estimated how many nucleated cells there were by amplifying reference gene primers. Clones were sequenced by immunoSEQ multiplex PCR, and TCRdb holds only the in-frame ones, with some missing. The D gene and trimming were derived from the DNA, and the V and J assignments and clone size from that table. Of under 200,000 clones in the sample, roughly 85% were seen once. The V call is TRBV4-2, the J call TRBJ1-5; maybe TRBD1 (6 bases). This receptor was taken from a man in his 60s with active or convalescent COVID-19. Sequenced material: peripheral blood. CDR3 region: CASSVNTGLYSNQPQHF. Written as DNA, the CDR3 is TGTGCCAGCAGCGTGAATACAGGGCTTTATAGCAATCAGCCCCAGCATTTT.